This T cell receptor beta chain was documented in a study of cytomegalovirus exposure and HLA in healthy donors. V shed 3 bases and J shed 2 bases, with 14 bases lying between them. The CDR3 is 16 amino acids. Germline V gene data show CDR1 as SGDLS and CDR2 as YYNGEE. The PCR employed 60 Vbeta primers together with 13 Jbeta primers. Here immunoSEQ multiplex PCR was the method, and the copy in TCRdb shows in-frame clones only, minus some. The data hold some 150,000 clones, with approximately 85% observed a single time. This chain connects TRBV9 to TRBJ2-2; D is possibly TRBD1 (6 bases). Sequenced material: PBMCs. This TCR was recovered from a woman younger than 35 in good health and CMV-seronegative. The CDR3 reads CASSARAGDNTGELFF. The CDR3 DNA reads TGTGCCAGCAGCGCCCGGGCAGGGGATAACACCGGGGAGCTGTTTTTT. The full variable domain, with the rest looked up from reference TRBV9 and TRBJ2-2, is DSGVTQTPKHLITATGQRVTLRCSPRSGDLSVYWYQQSLDQGLQFLIQYYNGEERAKGNILERFSAQQFPDLHSELNLSSLELGDSALYFCASSARAGDNTGELFFGEGSRLTVL.